This TCR beta chain originates from a study of cytomegalovirus exposure and HLA in healthy donors. In regard to this clone: Antigen specificity is unknown. An end of the junction does not agree with germline; a read error may underlie this.

The germline CDR1 and CDR2 sequences are SGHKS and YYEKEE (reference sequence). The CDR3 spans 13 residues. Data came from immunoSEQ multiplex PCR; TCRdb stores just in-frame clones and leaves some out. The sample comprises 120,000 or so clones, 95% to 97% of which are singletons, and 1.7% rests with the top ten. Overall study findings and caveats: Subsequent analysis of the 95 to 150 validation repertoires found a tendency for first-cohort TCR clusters to co-occur. Most TCR sequences showed up rarely, but some public TCRs showed up in many donors. Cytomegalovirus status was reportedly diagnosed by the classifier with high specificity and sensitivity. There were approximately 150 TCR beta chains listed as cytomegalovirus-associated.

The rearrangement links TRBV5-5 to TRBJ2-7, with 9 bases aligning to TRBD1. The source is a man between 18 and 29 years old in good health and CMV-seronegative. Sequencing was performed on PBMCs. The CDR3 region has the DNA TGTGCCAGCAGATTGGACAGGGGAAACGAGCAGTACTTC. It specifies CASRLDRGNEQYF.